Listed below are T cell receptor beta chains from one sample, sequenced in a study of Ad26.COV2.S vaccination and SARS-CoV-2 variants. Measured with immunoSEQ multiplex PCR; TCRdb has only the in-frame clones, and not every one. The data contain 300,000 to 400,000 clones, roughly 88% of them singletons. The sample consisted of peripheral blood, taken in a trial of Ad26.COV2.S vaccine versus placebo. The receptors originated from a person aged 18-65 years who received the Ad26.COV2.S COVID-19 vaccine or a placebo. Each CDR3 is given with its conserved first and last residue. The D gene is left open where the match is weak. Where a row states a size, it is once, few, many or the class of an expanded clone; other rows omit it.

J gene,V gene,clone size,D gene,CDR3 DNA,CDR3 protein
TRBJ2-7,TRBV5-1,NA,NA,TGCGCCAGCAGCTTGGAGCCCAACTACGAGCAGTACTTC,CASSLEPNYEQYF
TRBJ2-1,TRBV9,NA,NA,TGTGCCAGCAGCGTAGGTGGGAGCAATGAGCAGTTCTTC,CASSVGGSNEQFF
TRBJ1-1,TRBV3-1/TRBV3-2,NA,TRBD1,TGTGCCAGCACCCGACAGGGGAGCACTGAAGCTTTCTTT,CASTRQGSTEAFF
TRBJ2-5,TRBV27,once,NA,TGTGCCAGCAGTTTCGGACGGACCCAGACCGAGACCCAGTACTTC,CASSFGRTQTETQYF
TRBJ1-5,TRBV4-1,NA,TRBD1,TGCGCCAGCAGCCAACAGGGACAGGGGATCAATCAGCCCCAGCATTTT,CASSQQGQGINQPQHF
TRBJ1-3,TRBV10-3,NA,NA,TGTGCCATCAGTGAGTTCGGGGAGTCACTCTCTGGAAACACCATATATTTT,CAISEFGESLSGNTIYF
TRBJ1-3,TRBV2,NA,NA,TGTGCCAGCAGTTACATGGATGACTCTGGAAACACCATATATTTT,CASSYMDDSGNTIYF
TRBJ1-2,TRBV6-6,few,NA,TGTGCCAGCAGTTACCCGGGATTCGGAAACTACACCTTC,CASSYPGFGNYTF
TRBJ1-2,TRBV15,NA,NA,TGTGCCACCAGCAGAGTAACAGAAGATTATTTCTATGGCTACACCTTC,CATSRVTEDYFYGYTF
TRBJ1-5,TRBV28,once,TRBD1,TGTGCCAGCAGTGGATGGACAGGGAATCAGCCCCAGCATTTT,CASSGWTGNQPQHF
TRBJ2-1,TRBV4-3,NA,NA,TGCGCCAGCAGCCAAGGGCAGGGTCTTTCCTACAATGAGCAGTTCTTC,CASSQGQGLSYNEQFF
TRBJ2-3,TRBV28,NA,NA,TGTGCCAGCAGTTTACGACAGGAGAGCACAGATACGCAGTATTTT,CASSLRQESTDTQYF
TRBJ2-3,TRBV7-6,NA,NA,TGTGCCAGCAGCCAACTAGCCTTGGGCACAGATACGCAGTATTTT,CASSQLALGTDTQYF
TRBJ1-2,TRBV19,NA,NA,TGTGCCAGCCGTCGCCCAGGAAAGCTTGGCTACACCTTC,CASRRPGKLGYTF